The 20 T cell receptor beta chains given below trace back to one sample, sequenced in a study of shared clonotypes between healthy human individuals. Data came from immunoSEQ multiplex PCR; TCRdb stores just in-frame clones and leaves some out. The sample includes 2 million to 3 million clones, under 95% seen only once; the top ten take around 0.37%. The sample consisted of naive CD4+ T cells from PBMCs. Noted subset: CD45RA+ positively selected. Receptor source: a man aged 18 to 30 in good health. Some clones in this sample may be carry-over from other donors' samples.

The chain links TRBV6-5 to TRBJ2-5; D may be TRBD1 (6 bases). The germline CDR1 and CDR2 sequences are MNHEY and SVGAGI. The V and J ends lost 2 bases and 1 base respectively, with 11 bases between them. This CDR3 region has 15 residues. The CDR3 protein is CASSYTGFPQETQYF. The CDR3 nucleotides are TGTGCCAGCAGTTACACAGGGTTCCCCCAAGAGACCCAGTACTTC.

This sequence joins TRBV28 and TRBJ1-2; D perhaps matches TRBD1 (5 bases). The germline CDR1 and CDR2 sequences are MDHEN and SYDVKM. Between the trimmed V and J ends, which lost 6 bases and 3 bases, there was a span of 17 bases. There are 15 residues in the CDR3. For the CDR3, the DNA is TGTGCCAGCAGCACCTTCTCGAGACAGTACTATGGCTACACCTTC. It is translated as CASSTFSRQYYGYTF.

As DNA, the CDR3 is TGTGCCAGCAGCGGGGGGCCCATCGGGGACGATACGCAGTATTTT. It yields the protein CASSGGPIGDDTQYF. The gene calls are TRBV9 and TRBJ2-3, with D possibly matching TRBD1 (6 bases). The V gene's germline CDR1 is SGDLS and CDR2 YYNGEE. The V end lost 3 bases, the J end lost 6 bases, and 17 bases lay between the germline ends. The CDR3 covers 15 residues.

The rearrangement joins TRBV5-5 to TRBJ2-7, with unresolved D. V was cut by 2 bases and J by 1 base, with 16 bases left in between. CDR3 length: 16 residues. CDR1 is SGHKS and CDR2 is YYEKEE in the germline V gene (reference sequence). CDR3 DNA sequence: TGTGCCAGCAGCTTTTGGGGTAGGGATGCGTCCTACGAGCAGTACTTC. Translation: CASSFWGRDASYEQYF.

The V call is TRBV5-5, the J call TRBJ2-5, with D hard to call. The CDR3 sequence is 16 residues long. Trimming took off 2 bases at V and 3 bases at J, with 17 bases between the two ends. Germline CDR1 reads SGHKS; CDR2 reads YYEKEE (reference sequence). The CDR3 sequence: CASSFYLGASKETQYF. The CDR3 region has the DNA TGTGCCAGCAGCTTTTATCTCGGAGCGTCTAAAGAGACCCAGTACTTC.

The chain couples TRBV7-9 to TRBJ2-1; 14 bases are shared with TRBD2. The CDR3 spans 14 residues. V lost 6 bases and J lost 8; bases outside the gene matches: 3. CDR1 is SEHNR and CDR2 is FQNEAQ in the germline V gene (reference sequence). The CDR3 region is CASRPGLAGDEQFF. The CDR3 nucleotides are TGTGCCAGCAGGCCGGGACTAGCGGGAGATGAGCAGTTCTTC.

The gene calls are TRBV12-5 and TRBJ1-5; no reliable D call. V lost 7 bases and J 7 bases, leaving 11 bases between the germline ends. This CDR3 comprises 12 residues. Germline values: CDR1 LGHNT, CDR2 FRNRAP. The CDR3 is CASARGRQPQHF. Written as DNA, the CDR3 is TGTGCTAGTGCTCGCGGGCGCCAGCCCCAGCATTTT.

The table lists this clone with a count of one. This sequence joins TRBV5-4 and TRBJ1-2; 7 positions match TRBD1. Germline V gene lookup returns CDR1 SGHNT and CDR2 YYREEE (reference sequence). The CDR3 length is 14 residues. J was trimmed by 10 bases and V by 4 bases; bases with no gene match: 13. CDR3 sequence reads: CASSPGQSPDDYTF. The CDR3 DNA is TGTGCCAGCAGCCCGGGACAGAGCCCTGATGACTACACCTTC.

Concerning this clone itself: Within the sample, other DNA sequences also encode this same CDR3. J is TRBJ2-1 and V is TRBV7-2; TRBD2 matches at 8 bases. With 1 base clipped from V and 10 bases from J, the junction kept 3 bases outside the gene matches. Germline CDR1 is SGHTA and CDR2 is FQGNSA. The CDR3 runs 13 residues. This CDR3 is CASSLVLAGEQFF. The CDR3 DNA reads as TGTGCCAGCAGCTTAGTTCTAGCGGGCGAGCAGTTCTTC.

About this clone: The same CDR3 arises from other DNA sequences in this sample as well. CDR3 region: CASGRDRRTDTQYF. The CDR3 nucleotides read TGTGCCAGCGGGCGGGACAGGCGCACAGATACGCAGTATTTT. The J gene is TRBJ2-3, the V gene TRBV27, with 8 positions matching TRBD1. The germline gives CDR1 MNHEY, CDR2 SMNVEV (reference sequence). V lost 8 bases and J lost 1; bases outside the gene matches: 5. This CDR3 is built from 14 residues.

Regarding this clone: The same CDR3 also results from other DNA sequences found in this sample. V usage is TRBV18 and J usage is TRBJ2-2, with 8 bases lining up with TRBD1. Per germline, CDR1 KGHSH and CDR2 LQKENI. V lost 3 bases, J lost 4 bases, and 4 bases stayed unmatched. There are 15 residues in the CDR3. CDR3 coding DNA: TGTGCCAGCTCACCTGGACAGGGTAGCACCGGGGAGCTGTTTTTT. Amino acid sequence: CASSPGQGSTGELFF.

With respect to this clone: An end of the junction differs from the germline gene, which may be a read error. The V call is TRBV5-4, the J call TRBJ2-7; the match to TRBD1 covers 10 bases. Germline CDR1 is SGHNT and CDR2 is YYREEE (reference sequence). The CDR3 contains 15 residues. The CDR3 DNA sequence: TGTGCCAACAGCTTGGTTGGGACAGGGGCCTACGAGCAGTACTTC. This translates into CANSLVGTGAYEQYF.

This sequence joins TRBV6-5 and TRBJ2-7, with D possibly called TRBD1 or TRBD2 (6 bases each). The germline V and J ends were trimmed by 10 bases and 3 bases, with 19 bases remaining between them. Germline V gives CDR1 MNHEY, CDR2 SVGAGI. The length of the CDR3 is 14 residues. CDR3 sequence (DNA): TGTGCCACTATGGGGGGCCTGAGGATCTACGAGCAGTACTTC. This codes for CATMGGLRIYEQYF.

The CDR3 loop is CASSLVQGPTGELFF. The CDR3 DNA follows: TGTGCCAGCAGCTTGGTTCAGGGCCCCACCGGGGAGCTGTTTTTT. The chain recombines TRBV5-6 with TRBJ2-2; possibly TRBD1 for D (5 bases). This CDR3 has 15 amino acids. The V and J ends lost 0 bases and 4 bases respectively, with 10 bases between them. Germline CDR1 and CDR2: SGHDT and YYEEEE.

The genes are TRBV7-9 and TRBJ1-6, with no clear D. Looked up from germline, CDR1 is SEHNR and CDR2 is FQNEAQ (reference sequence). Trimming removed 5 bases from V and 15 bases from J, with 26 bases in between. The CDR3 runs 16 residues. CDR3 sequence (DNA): TGTGCCAGCAGCCCAGGATCAGGAGTTGTGGAAGGGCTCCTCCACTTT. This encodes CASSPGSGVVEGLLHF.

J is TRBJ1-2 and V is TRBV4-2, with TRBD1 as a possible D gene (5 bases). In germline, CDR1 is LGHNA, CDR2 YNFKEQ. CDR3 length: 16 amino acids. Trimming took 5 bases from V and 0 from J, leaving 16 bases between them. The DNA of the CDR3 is TGTGCCAGCAGCAAGCGCCGGGACGGATCTAACTATGGCTACACCTTC. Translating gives CASSKRRDGSNYGYTF.

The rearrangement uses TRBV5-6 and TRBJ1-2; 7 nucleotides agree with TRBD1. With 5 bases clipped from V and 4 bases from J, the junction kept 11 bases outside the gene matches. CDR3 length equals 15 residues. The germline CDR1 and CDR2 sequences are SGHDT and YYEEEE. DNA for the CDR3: TGTGCCAGCAGAATGGACATCGGACAGGTCTATGGCTACACCTTC. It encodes CASRMDIGQVYGYTF.

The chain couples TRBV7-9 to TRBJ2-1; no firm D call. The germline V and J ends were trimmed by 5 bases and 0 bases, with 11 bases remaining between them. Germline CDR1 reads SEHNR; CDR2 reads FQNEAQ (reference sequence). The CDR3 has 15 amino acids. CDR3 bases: TGTGCCAGCAGCCCTCCCCCCAACTCCTACAATGAGCAGTTCTTC. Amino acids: CASSPPPNSYNEQFF.

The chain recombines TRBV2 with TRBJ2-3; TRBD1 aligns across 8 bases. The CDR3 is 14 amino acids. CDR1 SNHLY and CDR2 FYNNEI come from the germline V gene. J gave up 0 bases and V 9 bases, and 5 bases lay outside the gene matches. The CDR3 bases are TGTGCCAGTGAGGGACAGGCAAGCACAGATACGCAGTATTTT. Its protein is CASEGQASTDTQYF.

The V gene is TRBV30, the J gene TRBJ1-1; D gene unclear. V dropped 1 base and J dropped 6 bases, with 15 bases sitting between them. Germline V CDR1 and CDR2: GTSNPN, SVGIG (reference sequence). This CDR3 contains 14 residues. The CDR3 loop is CAWSGGTLVAEAFF. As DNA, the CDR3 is TGTGCCTGGAGTGGAGGCACACTCGTCGCTGAAGCTTTCTTT.